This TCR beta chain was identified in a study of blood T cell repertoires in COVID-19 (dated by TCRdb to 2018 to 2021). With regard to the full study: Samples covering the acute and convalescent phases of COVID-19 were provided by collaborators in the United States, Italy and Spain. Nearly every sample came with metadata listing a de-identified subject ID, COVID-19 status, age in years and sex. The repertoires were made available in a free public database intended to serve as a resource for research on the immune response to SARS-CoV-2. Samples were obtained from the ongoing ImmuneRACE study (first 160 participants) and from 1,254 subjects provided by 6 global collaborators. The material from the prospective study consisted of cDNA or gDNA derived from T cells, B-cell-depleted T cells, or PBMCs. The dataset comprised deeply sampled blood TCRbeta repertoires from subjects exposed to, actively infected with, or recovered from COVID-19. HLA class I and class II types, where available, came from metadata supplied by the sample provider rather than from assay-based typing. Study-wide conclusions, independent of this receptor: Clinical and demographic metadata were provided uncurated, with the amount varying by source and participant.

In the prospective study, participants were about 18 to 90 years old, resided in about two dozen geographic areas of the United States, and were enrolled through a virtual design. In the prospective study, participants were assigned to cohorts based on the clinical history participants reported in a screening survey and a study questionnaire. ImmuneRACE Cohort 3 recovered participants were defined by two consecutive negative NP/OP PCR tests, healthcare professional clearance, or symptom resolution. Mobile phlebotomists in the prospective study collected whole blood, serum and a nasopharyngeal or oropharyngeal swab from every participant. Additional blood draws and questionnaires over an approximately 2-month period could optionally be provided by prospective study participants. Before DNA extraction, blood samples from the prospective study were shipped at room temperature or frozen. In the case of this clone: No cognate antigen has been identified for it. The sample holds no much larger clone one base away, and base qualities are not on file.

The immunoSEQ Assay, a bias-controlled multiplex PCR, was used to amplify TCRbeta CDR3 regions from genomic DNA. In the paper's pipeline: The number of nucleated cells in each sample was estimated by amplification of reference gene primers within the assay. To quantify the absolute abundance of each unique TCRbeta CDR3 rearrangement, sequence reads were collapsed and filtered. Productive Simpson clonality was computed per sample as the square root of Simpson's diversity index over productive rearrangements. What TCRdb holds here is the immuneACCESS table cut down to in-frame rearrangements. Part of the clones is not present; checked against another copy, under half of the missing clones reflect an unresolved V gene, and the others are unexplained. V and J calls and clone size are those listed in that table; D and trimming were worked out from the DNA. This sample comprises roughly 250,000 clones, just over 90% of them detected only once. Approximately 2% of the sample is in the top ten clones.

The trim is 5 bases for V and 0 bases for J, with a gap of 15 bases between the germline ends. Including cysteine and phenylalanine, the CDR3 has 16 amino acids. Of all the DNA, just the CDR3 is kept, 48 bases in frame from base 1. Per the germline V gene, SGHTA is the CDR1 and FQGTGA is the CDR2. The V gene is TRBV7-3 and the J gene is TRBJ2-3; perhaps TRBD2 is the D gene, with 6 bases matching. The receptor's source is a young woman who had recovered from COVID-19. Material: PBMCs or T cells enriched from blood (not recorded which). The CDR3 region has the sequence CASSPQPGLSTDTQYF. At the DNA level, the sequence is TGTGCCAGCAGCCCACAACCGGGACTGAGCACAGATACGCAGTATTTT.